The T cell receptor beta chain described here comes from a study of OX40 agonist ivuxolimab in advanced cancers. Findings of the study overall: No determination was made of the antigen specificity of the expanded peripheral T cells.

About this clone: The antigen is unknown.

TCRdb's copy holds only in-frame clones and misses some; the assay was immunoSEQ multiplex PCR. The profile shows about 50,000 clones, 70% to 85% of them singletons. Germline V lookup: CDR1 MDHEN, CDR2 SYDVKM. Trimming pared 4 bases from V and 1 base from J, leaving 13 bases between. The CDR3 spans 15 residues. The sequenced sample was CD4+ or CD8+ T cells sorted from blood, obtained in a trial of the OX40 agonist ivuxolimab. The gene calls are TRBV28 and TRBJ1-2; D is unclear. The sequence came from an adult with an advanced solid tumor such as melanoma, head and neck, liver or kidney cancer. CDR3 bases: TGTGCCAGCAGTTCCGCAAGACGGATTAACTATGGCTACACCTTC. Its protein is CASSSARRINYGYTF.